The sequence of this TCR beta chain was determined in a study of T-cell reconstitution after alpha-beta-depleted transplantation in children (dated by TCRdb to 2016 to 2017). As for the study more broadly: Using TCR repertoire profiling, the study followed T-cell immune reconstitution in a quantitative way in children after TCRalphabeta/CD19-depleted allogeneic hematopoietic cell transplantation.

With respect to this clonotype: This clone's antigen is unknown. Base qualities were left out, and no much larger clone turns up one base away.

The library was generated by PCR. Instrument on record: Illumina HiSeq 2500. TCR libraries were prepared with molecular barcoding, using unique molecular identifiers to normalize TCRbeta repertoire quantification. TCRdb itself trimmed the public reads at Q25 with fastp, ran MiXCR and retained productive beta chains. A single entry per CDR3 protein holds the most common genes and DNA from its merged rows. The sample table records 490,000 or so distinct CDR3 sequences; about 12% of these occur just once. The top ten clonotypes cover under 7% of the sample. The CDR3 starts with the cysteine, ends with the phenylalanine, and has 14 residues. CDR3 DNA only is kept here, 42 bases in frame from base 1. CDR1 and CDR2 are read off the germline V gene as SGHTA and FQGNSA. A distance of 8 bases separates the germline ends of V and J, which lose 5 bases and 0 bases respectively.

The rearrangement combines TRBV7-2 with TRBJ1-3, with the D segment identity uncertain. The receptor comes from a human donor who donated a stem cell graft to a child with combined immunodeficiency. This sample comprised PBMCs from the stem cell graft donor, obtained from the stem cell graft. The CDR3 reads CASSPEGSGNTIYF. The nucleotides are TGTGCCAGCAGCCCAGAAGGCTCTGGAAACACCATATATTTT.